This TCR beta chain is drawn from a study of T-cell reconstitution after alpha-beta-depleted transplantation in children. V lost 5 bases and J lost 0; bases outside the gene matches: 3. This CDR3 region has 14 residues. Germline V gene data show CDR1 as MNHEY and CDR2 as SVGEGT. It was with unique molecular identifiers that the TCRbeta library was prepared. TCRdb reprocessed the PCR reads via MiXCR and lists one record per CDR3 protein. Of approximately 83,000 distinct CDR3 sequences in the sample, less than 15% are singletons; the top ten hold 11% to 15%. At least ten counts were recorded for this clonotype.

This TCR derives from a human donor who donated a stem cell graft to a child with inherited bone marrow failure. Specimen: PBMCs from the stem cell graft donor, collected from the stem cell graft. The rearrangement joins TRBV6-2 or TRBV6-3 to TRBJ1-2, with 7 bases that match TRBD1. The CDR3 DNA follows: TGTGCCAGCAGTCGGGACAGAGCTAACTATGGCTACACCTTC. Amino acid sequence: CASSRDRANYGYTF.